Below, 17 T cell receptor beta chains from the same sample are listed, as sequenced in a study of technical replicates of blood from a few donors. The assay was immunoSEQ multiplex PCR, and TCRdb's table has in-frame clones only and misses some. The repertoire holds around 70,000 clones, 95% seen once, with 0.2% to 0.3% in the top ten. The material sequenced was T cells isolated from PBMCs. Receptors originate from a human donor in good health.

The rearrangement links TRBV7-9 to TRBJ2-3; no firm D call. Deletions cut 2 bases from V and 0 bases from J, with 6 bases between. This CDR3 comprises 14 residues. The germline V gene encodes CDR1 SEHNR and CDR2 FQNEAQ (reference sequence). The chain's CDR3 is CASSLQTSTDTQYF. CDR3 sequence (DNA): TGTGCCAGCAGCTTACAGACAAGCACAGATACGCAGTATTTT.

This clone came up once. V is TRBV30 and J is TRBJ2-5; 14 nucleotides agree with TRBD2. CDR3 length: 14 amino acids. With 4 bases clipped from V and 7 bases from J, the junction kept 5 bases outside the gene matches. The germline V gene encodes CDR1 GTSNPN and CDR2 SVGIG (reference sequence). The chain's CDR3 is CAWMTSGGVGTQYF. The CDR3 DNA is TGTGCCTGGATGACTAGCGGGGGGGTGGGGACCCAGTACTTC.

This chain links TRBV7-9 with TRBJ2-4; 7 bases map to TRBD2. Looked up from germline, CDR1 is SEHNR and CDR2 is FQNEAQ (reference sequence). The trim removed 5 bases at V and 0 bases at J, leaving 7 bases unmatched. This CDR3 spans 16 amino acids. The CDR3 coding sequence is TGTGCCAGCAGCGGGTCTAGCGGTCTAGCCAAAAACATTCAGTACTTC. Translated, it gives CASSGSSGLAKNIQYF.

This sequence joins TRBV7-9 and TRBJ1-2; no reliable D call. The length of the CDR3 is 14 residues. Trimming left V 1 base short and J 7 bases short, with 13 bases between. Germline loops: CDR1 SEHNR, CDR2 FQNEAQ (reference sequence). CDR3 nucleotides: TGTGCCAGCAGCTTAGAGGAGGGTAGGGTTGGCTACACCTTC. Its translation is CASSLEEGRVGYTF.

The chain has TRBV18 and TRBJ2-2; TRBD1 might be the D (6 bases). Germline CDR1 KGHSH, CDR2 LQKENI. Trimming shortened V by 3 bases and J by 2 bases, and 13 bases separated the two germline ends. The CDR3 is 16 residues long. CDR3: CASSPPGTYNTGELFF. CDR3 coding DNA: TGTGCCAGCTCACCGCCCGGGACATACAACACCGGGGAGCTGTTTTTT.

This rearrangement joins TRBV4-2 to TRBJ2-5; D might be TRBD2 (5 bases). This CDR3 region has 14 residues. Trimming shortened V by 0 bases and J by 7 bases, and 12 bases separated the two germline ends. Looked up from germline, CDR1 is LGHNA and CDR2 is YNFKEQ. CDR3 DNA: TGTGCCAGCAGCCAAGACACTTCACGGGGGACCCAGTACTTC. Its protein is CASSQDTSRGTQYF.

The chain carries TRBV6-6 and TRBJ1-1; D is ambiguous. The CDR3 runs to 13 residues. V dropped 0 bases and J dropped 5 bases, with 7 bases sitting between them. The germline CDR1 and CDR2 sequences are MNHNY and SVGAGI (reference sequence). CDR3 loop: CASSYSQLTEAFF. The CDR3 region has the DNA TGTGCCAGCAGTTACTCTCAGTTGACTGAAGCTTTCTTT.

The rearrangement links TRBV7-9 to TRBJ1-2; no definite D call. The CDR3 has 15 residues. Trimming removed 3 bases at V and 8 bases at J, with 19 bases between. CDR1 and CDR2 from the germline V gene are SEHNR and FQNEAQ (reference sequence). CDR3 in amino acids: CASSFTSVGDLGYTF. CDR3 nucleotide sequence: TGTGCCAGCAGCTTTACCTCTGTTGGAGATCTGGGCTACACCTTC.

The chain has TRBV7-2 and TRBJ2-1, with 8 bases matching TRBD1. From germline, CDR1 is SGHTA and CDR2 FQGNSA. V dropped 4 bases and J dropped 0; count of bases not matched to a gene: 2. This CDR3 is built from 15 residues. Here the CDR3 reads CASSWTGSSYNEQFF. CDR3 nucleotides: TGTGCCAGCAGCTGGACAGGGAGCTCCTACAATGAGCAGTTCTTC.

V gene TRBV5-1 combines with J gene TRBJ1-1; 11 bases fit TRBD1. CDR1 is SGHRS, CDR2 YFSETQ, per germline. This CDR3 is built from 16 residues. Trimming took 4 bases from V and 4 from J; bases not matched to a gene: 9. The DNA of the CDR3 is TGCGCCAGCAGCGCTGGACAGGGACAGGGGGGCACTGAAGCTTTCTTT. Its protein is CASSAGQGQGGTEAFF.

The chain links TRBV19 to TRBJ2-7; 7 nucleotides agree with TRBD2. After removal of 5 bases from V and 0 bases from J, the junction contained 7 bases not matched to a gene. The CDR3 loop spans 15 amino acids. Germline CDR1 is LNHDA and CDR2 is SQIVND (reference sequence). CDR3 loop: CASSPGTTGSYEQYF. The CDR3 DNA reads as TGTGCCAGTAGTCCCGGGACTACAGGCTCCTACGAGCAGTACTTC. Drawing the rest from reference TRBV19 and TRBJ2-7, the complete variable domain is DGGITQSPKYLFRKEGQNVTLSCEQNLNHDAMYWYRQDPGQGLRLIYYSQIVNDFQKGDIAEGYSVSREKKESFPLTVTSAQKNPTAFYLCASSPGTTGSYEQYFGPGTRLTVT.

The genes are TRBV11-2 and TRBJ1-6; weak D call: TRBD1 (6 bases). The V gene's germline CDR1 is SGHAT and CDR2 FQNNGV. This CDR3 has 17 residues. V was pared by 1 base and J by 4 bases, with 14 bases between. The CDR3 DNA is TGTGCCAGCAGCTTAGCCGCCCAGACAGGTTATAATTCACCCCTCCACTTT. It encodes CASSLAAQTGYNSPLHF.

The rearrangement joins TRBV10-3 to TRBJ2-3, with 7 bases identical to TRBD2. The CDR3 consists of 18 residues. The trim removed 3 bases at V and 3 bases at J, leaving 15 bases unmatched. The V gene's germline CDR1 is ENHRY and CDR2 SYGVKD. CDR3 DNA: TGTGCCATCAGTGACCGGGTGGCGACTAGCTTAAGAACAGATACGCAGTATTTT. Protein: CAISDRVATSLRTDTQYF.

The CDR3 region is CASSHQQGRPYSNQPQHF. CDR3 in DNA: TGTGCCAGCAGTCATCAACAGGGACGACCGTATAGCAATCAGCCCCAGCATTTT. J is TRBJ1-5 and V is TRBV7-9, with D possibly matching TRBD1 (6 bases). Trimming took off 6 bases at V and 0 bases at J, with 21 bases between the two ends. Per the germline V gene, CDR1 is SEHNR and CDR2 is FQNEAQ (reference sequence). The CDR3 has 18 residues.

The V call is TRBV14, the J call TRBJ2-7; D call uncertain. There are 19 residues in the CDR3. Trimming stripped 3 bases from V and 4 bases from J, with 28 bases between. In germline, CDR1 is SGHDN, CDR2 FVKESK. Written as DNA, the CDR3 is TGTGCCAGCAGCCAGGAGATTTTAGACCAAGCGCCCTACAAGTACGAGCAGTACTTC. Its protein product is CASSQEILDQAPYKYEQYF. Variable domain in full (rest from reference TRBV14 and TRBJ2-7): EAGVTQFPSHSVIEKGQTVTLRCDPISGHDNLYWYRRVMGKEIKFLLHFVKESKQDESGMPNNRFLAERTGGTYSTLKVQPAELEDSGVYFCASSQEILDQAPYKYEQYFGPGTRLTVT.

This chain connects TRBV7-9 to TRBJ2-1; 9 positions match TRBD2. V gave up 5 bases and J gave up 2 bases; unmatched junction bases: 1. CDR3 size: 14 residues. CDR1 SEHNR and CDR2 FQNEAQ come from the germline V gene (reference sequence). DNA of the CDR3: TGTGCCAGCAGCCCTAGCGGGGCCTACAATGAGCAGTTCTTC. It yields the protein CASSPSGAYNEQFF.

The V call is TRBV6-6, the J call TRBJ2-1, with no clear D. V lost 5 bases to trimming and J lost 7 bases, with 9 bases between them. This CDR3 region has 12 residues. In germline, CDR1 is MNHNY, CDR2 SVGAGI (reference sequence). The CDR3 DNA reads TGTGCCAGCAGTACCGGTCTTAATGAGCAGTTCTTC. Residues: CASSTGLNEQFF.